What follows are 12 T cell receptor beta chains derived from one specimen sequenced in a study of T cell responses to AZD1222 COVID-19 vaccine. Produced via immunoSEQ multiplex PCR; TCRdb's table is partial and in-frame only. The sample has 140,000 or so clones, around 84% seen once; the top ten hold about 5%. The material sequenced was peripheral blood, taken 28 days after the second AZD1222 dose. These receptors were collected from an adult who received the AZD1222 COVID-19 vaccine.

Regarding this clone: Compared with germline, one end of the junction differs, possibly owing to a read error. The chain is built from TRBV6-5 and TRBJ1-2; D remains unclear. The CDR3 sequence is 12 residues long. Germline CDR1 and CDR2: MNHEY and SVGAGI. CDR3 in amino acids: CASSSRLGGIDF. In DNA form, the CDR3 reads TGTGCCAGCAGTTCGCGGCTCGGTGGGATTGACTTC.

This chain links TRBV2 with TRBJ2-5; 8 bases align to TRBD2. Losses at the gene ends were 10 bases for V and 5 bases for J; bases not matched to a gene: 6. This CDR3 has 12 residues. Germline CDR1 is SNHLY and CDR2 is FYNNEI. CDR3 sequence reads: CATGGERETQYF. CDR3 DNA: TGTGCCACCGGGGGGGAGCGGGAGACCCAGTACTTC.

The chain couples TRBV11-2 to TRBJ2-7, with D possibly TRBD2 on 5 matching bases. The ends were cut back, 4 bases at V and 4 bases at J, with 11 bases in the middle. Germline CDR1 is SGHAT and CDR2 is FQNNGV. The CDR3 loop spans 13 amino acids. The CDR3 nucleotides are TGTGCCAGCAGCTCGGGGAATCGATACGAGCAGTACTTC. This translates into CASSSGNRYEQYF.

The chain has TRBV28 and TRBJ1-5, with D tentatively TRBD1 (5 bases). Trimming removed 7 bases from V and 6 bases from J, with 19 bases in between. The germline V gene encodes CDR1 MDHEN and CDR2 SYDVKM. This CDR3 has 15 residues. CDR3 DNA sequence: TGTGCCAGCACCCTCCCCCAGGGCCAAGGTCAGCCCCAGCATTTT. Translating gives CASTLPQGQGQPQHF.

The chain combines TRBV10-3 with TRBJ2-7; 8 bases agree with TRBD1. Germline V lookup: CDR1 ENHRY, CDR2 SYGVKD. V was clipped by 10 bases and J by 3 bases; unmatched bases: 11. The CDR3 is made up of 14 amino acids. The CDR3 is CATGLATGGYEQYF. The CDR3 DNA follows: TGTGCCACCGGGCTAGCAACAGGGGGCTACGAGCAGTACTTC.

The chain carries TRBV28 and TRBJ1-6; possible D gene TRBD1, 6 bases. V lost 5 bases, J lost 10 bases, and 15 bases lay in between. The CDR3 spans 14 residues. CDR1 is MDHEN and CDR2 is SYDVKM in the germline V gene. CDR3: CASSQGQSRSPLHF. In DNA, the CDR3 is TGTGCCAGCAGTCAAGGACAGTCACGCTCACCCCTCCACTTT.

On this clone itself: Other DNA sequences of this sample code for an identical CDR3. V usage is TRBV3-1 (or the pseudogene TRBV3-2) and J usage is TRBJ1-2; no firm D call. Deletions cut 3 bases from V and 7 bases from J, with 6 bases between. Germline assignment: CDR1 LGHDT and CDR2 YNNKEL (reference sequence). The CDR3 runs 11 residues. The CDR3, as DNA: TGTGCCAGCAGCCAGGACGGTGGCTACACCTTC. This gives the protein CASSQDGGYTF.

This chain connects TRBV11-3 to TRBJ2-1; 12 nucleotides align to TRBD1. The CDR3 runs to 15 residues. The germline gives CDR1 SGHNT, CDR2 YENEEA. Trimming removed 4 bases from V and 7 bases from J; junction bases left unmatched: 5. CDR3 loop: CASSSGQGAGNEQFF. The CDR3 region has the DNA TGTGCCAGCAGCTCGGGACAGGGGGCAGGGAATGAGCAGTTCTTC.

DNA of the CDR3: TGTGCCAGCAGTCCTCAGCGGTGGAGCGAGCAGTTCTTC. This translates into CASSPQRWSEQFF. This chain uses TRBV27 with TRBJ2-1; a weak D match, TRBD2 (5 bases). Germline CDR1 MNHEY, CDR2 SMNVEV (reference sequence). Trimming stripped 5 bases from V and 10 bases from J, with 15 bases between. The CDR3 has 13 residues.

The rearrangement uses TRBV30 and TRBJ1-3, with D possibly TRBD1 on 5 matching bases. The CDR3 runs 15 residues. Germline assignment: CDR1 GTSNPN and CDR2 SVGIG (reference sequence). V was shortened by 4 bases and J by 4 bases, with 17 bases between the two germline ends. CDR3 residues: CAWTPGSGWGNTIYF. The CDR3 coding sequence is TGTGCCTGGACACCCGGATCAGGGTGGGGAAACACCATATATTTT.

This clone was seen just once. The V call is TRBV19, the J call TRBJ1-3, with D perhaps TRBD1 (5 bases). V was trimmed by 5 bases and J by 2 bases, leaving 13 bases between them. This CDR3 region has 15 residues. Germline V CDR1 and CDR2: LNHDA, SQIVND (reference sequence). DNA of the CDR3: TGTGCCAGTAGTGCATCCTGGGGGGCTGGAAACACCATATATTTT. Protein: CASSASWGAGNTIYF.

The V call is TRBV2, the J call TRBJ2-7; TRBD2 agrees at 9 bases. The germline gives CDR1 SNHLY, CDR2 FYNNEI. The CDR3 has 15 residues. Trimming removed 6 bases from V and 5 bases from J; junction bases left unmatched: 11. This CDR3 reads CASRNRTSVSHEQYF. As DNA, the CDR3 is TGTGCCAGCAGGAATAGGACTAGCGTTTCCCACGAGCAGTACTTC. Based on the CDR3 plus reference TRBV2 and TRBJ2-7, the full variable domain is EPEVTQTPSHQVTQMGQEVILRCVPISNHLYFYWYRQILGQKVEFLVSFYNNEISEKSEIFDDQFSVERPDGSNFTLKIRSTKLEDSAMYFCASRNRTSVSHEQYFGPGTRLTVT.